These 14 T cell receptor beta chains originate from one sample sequenced in a study of T cells in Graves' hyperthyroidism and ophthalmopathy. RNA transcripts provided the source from which TCR beta CDR3 regions were amplified. First-round RT-PCR targeting the TCR CDR3 was performed with the HTBI primer set. TCRdb reprocessed the multiplex PCR reads with MiXCR, giving one entry per CDR3 protein. The sample contains about 640,000 distinct CDR3 sequences, about 20% of which appear only once. Sequencing input: blood. The receptor source for this set is a man aged 30 to 39 with Graves' ophthalmopathy.

This clonotype was observed a handful of times. This chain links TRBV12-3 or TRBV12-4 with TRBJ1-2; 7 bases fit TRBD1. V gave up 3 bases and J gave up 8 bases; unmatched junction bases: 9. The CDR3 has 14 residues. The CDR3 here is CASSFRGALGGYTF. CDR3 sequence (DNA): TGTGCCAGCAGTTTCAGGGGGGCATTGGGAGGCTACACCTTC.

The chain links TRBV9 to TRBJ2-2, with D perhaps TRBD1 or TRBD2 (5 bases each). CDR1 SGDLS and CDR2 YYNGEE come from the germline V gene. This CDR3 has 14 amino acids. V lost 3 bases and J lost 6, with 12 bases in between. CDR3 nucleotide sequence: TGTGCCAGCAGCGCGGGGCCGCGGCCCGGGGAGCTGTTTTTT. Amino acids: CASSAGPRPGELFF.

This clonotype was counted a few times. The CDR3 reads CAIGQGGHTEAFF. Written as DNA, the CDR3 is TGTGCCATAGGACAGGGCGGACACACTGAAGCTTTCTTT. The chain has TRBV10-3 and TRBJ1-1, with 8 positions matching TRBD1. Germline lookup yields CDR1 ENHRY and CDR2 SYGVKD. The trim removed 9 bases at V and 3 bases at J, leaving 6 bases unmatched. There are 13 residues in the CDR3.

The CDR3, as DNA: TGTGCCAGCCTACAGGGGAGATCTTATTCTGGGGCCAACGTCCTGACTTTC. Protein product: CASLQGRSYSGANVLTF. This chain connects TRBV6-4 to TRBJ2-6; 7 bases are shared with TRBD1. V lost 8 bases and J lost 1; bases outside the gene matches: 11. The CDR3 runs to 17 residues. Germline loops: CDR1 MRHNA, CDR2 SNTAGT.

This clonotype appeared a few times. V gene TRBV5-1 combines with J gene TRBJ2-3; 9 bases align to TRBD1. CDR1 SGHRS and CDR2 YFSETQ come from the germline V gene. The J segment lost 3 bases and the V segment lost 2 bases, leaving 13 bases of the junction unmatched. This CDR3 region has 18 residues. The CDR3 reads CASSFDPDRGKGTDTQYF. DNA of the CDR3: TGCGCCAGCAGCTTCGACCCCGACAGGGGGAAGGGAACAGATACGCAGTATTTT. Full variable domain (rest looked up from reference TRBV5-1 and TRBJ2-3): KAGVTQTPRYLIKTRGQQVTLSCSPISGHRSVSWYQQTPGQGLQFLFEYFSETQRNKGNFPGRFSGRQFSNSRSEMNVSTLELGDSALYLCASSFDPDRGKGTDTQYFGPGTRLTVL.

This clonotype was counted ten times or more. This rearrangement joins TRBV12-3 or TRBV12-4 to TRBJ2-1; the D gene could be TRBD1 or TRBD2 (5 bases each). V was pared by 6 bases and J by 8 bases, with 11 bases between. There are 12 residues in the CDR3. The CDR3 coding sequence is TGTGCCAGCAGCCTCGGGACGTATGAGCAGTTCTTC. It translates to CASSLGTYEQFF.

This clonotype has more than one count but fewer than ten. The chain couples TRBV18 to TRBJ2-2; 8 nucleotides align to TRBD1. CDR3 length equals 16 residues. The V gene end was trimmed by 0 bases and the J gene end by 6 bases; junction bases not matched to a gene: 6. CDR1 is KGHSH and CDR2 is LQKENI in the germline V gene. CDR3 nucleotides: TGTGCCAGCTCACCACCGCGCGGACAGGGTCCCGGGGAGCTGTTTTTT. It is translated as CASSPPRGQGPGELFF.

The CDR3 is CASSIGSGRTDTQYF. In DNA, the CDR3 is TGTGCCAGTAGTATAGGGAGCGGGAGGACAGATACGCAGTATTTT. V is TRBV19 and J is TRBJ2-3; the match to TRBD2 covers 9 bases. V trimming: 1 base; J trimming: 3 bases; junction bases outside the gene matches: 2. This CDR3 comprises 15 residues. The germline V gene encodes CDR1 LNHDA and CDR2 SQIVND (reference sequence).

This clonotype was counted at least ten times. The genes are TRBV30 and TRBJ1-3, with 7 bases fitting TRBD1. Germline CDR1 GTSNPN, CDR2 SVGIG (reference sequence). This CDR3 has 14 residues. V lost 3 bases to trimming and J lost 2 bases; unmatched junction nucleotides: 4. CDR3 protein: CAWSQGGPGNTIYF. Written as DNA, the CDR3 is TGTGCCTGGAGCCAGGGGGGACCTGGAAACACCATATATTTT. Complete variable domain (other parts from reference TRBV30 and TRBJ1-3): SQTIHQWPATLVQPVGSPLSLECTVEGTSNPNLYWYRQAAGRGLQLLFYSVGIGQISSEVPQNLSASRPQDRQFILSSKKLLLSDSGFYLCAWSQGGPGNTIYFGEGSWLTVV.

The rearrangement uses TRBV7-8 and TRBJ2-2; D remains unclear. V was cut by 5 bases and J by 6 bases, with 16 bases left in between. This CDR3 region has 15 residues. CDR1 and CDR2 (germline): SGHVS, FQNEAQ. CDR3 coding DNA: TGTGCCAGCAGCGTTAGCCAAGTACCGTCCGGGGAGCTGTTTTTT. Residues: CASSVSQVPSGELFF.

This clonotype was seen repeatedly, ten times or more. J is TRBJ2-7 and V is TRBV20-1; D is uncertain. Per the germline V gene, CDR1 is DFQATT and CDR2 is SNEGSKA (reference sequence). This CDR3 is built from 12 residues. The ends were cut back, 3 bases at V and 4 bases at J, with 10 bases in the middle. The CDR3 nucleotides read TGCAGTGCTAGCCCGTCACAGTACGAGCAGTACTTC. This translates into CSASPSQYEQYF.

In its sample, this clonotype was seen many times. This rearrangement joins TRBV20-1 to TRBJ2-7, with 9 positions matching TRBD2. Germline trimming cut 5 bases from V and 5 bases from J; bases unmatched to any gene: 10. This CDR3 has 14 amino acids. The germline CDR1 and CDR2 sequences are DFQATT and SNEGSKA (reference sequence). This CDR3 reads CSALGLAGWDEQYF. The CDR3 DNA reads as TGCAGTGCTCTAGGGCTAGCGGGATGGGACGAGCAGTACTTC.

Written as DNA, the CDR3 is TGTGCCATCAGTGCTGGCAATGAGCAGTTCTTC. Translated, it gives CAISAGNEQFF. J is TRBJ2-1 and V is TRBV10-3, with D uncertain. CDR1 ENHRY and CDR2 SYGVKD come from the germline V gene. The V gene lost 4 bases and the J gene lost 6 bases, with 4 bases spanning the gap. The CDR3 consists of 11 residues.

This clonotype was counted at least ten times. The chain employs TRBV6-1 and TRBJ2-3, with 10 bases that match TRBD2. The J segment lost 0 bases and the V segment lost 10 bases, leaving 19 bases of the junction unmatched. The germline V gene has CDR1 MNHNS and CDR2 SASEGT. The CDR3 runs to 19 residues. CDR3 in amino acids: CATQRKPTSGISSTDTQYF. CDR3 coding DNA: TGTGCCACCCAACGTAAGCCCACTAGCGGGATTTCCAGCACAGATACGCAGTATTTT.